A single sample gave rise to the 27 T cell receptor beta chains below, sequenced in a study of T cells after posttransplantation cyclophosphamide. Libraries were prepared by immunoSEQ multiplex PCR; TCRdb keeps only in-frame clonotypes and omits some of them. The sample gives tens of thousands of clones, just under 95% of which show up once; roughly 2.9% is in the top ten. The sample taken for sequencing was PBMCs. Receptor source: a woman aged 25 to 45 in good health and a related stem cell transplant donor.

This chain links TRBV5-1 with TRBJ2-2, with 9 nucleotides matching TRBD2. CDR3 length: 16 amino acids. V lost 1 base, J lost 0 bases, and 1 base stayed unmatched. CDR1 is SGHRS and CDR2 is YFSETQ in the germline V gene. The CDR3 reads CASSLTSGSNTGELFF. CDR3 nucleotides: TGCGCCAGCAGCTTGACTAGCGGGTCGAACACCGGGGAGCTGTTTTTT.

This clone was found a few times. The chain uses TRBV10-3 and TRBJ1-2, with 9 bases identical to TRBD1. CDR3 size: 13 residues. Trimming cost V 7 bases and J 4 bases; bases outside gene matches: 4. Germline V gives CDR1 ENHRY, CDR2 SYGVKD. The CDR3 spells CAITTGGIYGYTF. In nucleotides, the CDR3 is TGTGCCATCACAACAGGGGGCATCTATGGCTACACCTTC.

The CDR3 spells CASSLAWAPQETQYF. In DNA, the CDR3 is TGTGCCAGCAGCTTAGCCTGGGCACCACAAGAGACCCAGTACTTC. The V and J genes are TRBV11-2 and TRBJ2-5, with D unresolved. Germline values: CDR1 SGHAT, CDR2 FQNNGV. The V end was cut by 1 base, the J end by 2 bases, with 11 bases between. The CDR3 is 15 amino acids.

The chain links TRBV18 to TRBJ1-2, with D maybe TRBD1 (5 bases). Germline lookup yields CDR1 KGHSH and CDR2 LQKENI. V was cut by 8 bases and J by 0 bases, with 19 bases left in between. The CDR3 is 16 amino acids. In DNA form, the CDR3 reads TGTGCCAGCACCCACTCTGGGGGGATGTCTAACTATGGCTACACCTTC. Translation gives CASTHSGGMSNYGYTF.

This clone was observed once. V usage is TRBV11-2 and J usage is TRBJ2-1, with D perhaps TRBD1 (6 bases). The germline V and J ends were trimmed by 0 bases and 3 bases, with 24 bases remaining between them. Germline V lookup: CDR1 SGHAT, CDR2 FQNNGV. This CDR3 spans 20 amino acids. CDR3 loop: CASSLDSLGQQGPNYNEQFF. CDR3 nucleotides: TGTGCCAGCAGCTTAGATTCCCTGGGGCAACAGGGCCCAAACTACAATGAGCAGTTCTTC.

J is TRBJ2-1 and V is TRBV9; D may be TRBD1 (6 bases). V lost 4 bases to trimming and J lost 6 bases, with 17 bases between them. The CDR3 consists of 15 residues. Germline CDR1 and CDR2: SGDLS and YYNGEE. CDR3 bases: TGTGCCAGCAGCCCTCAGGGGCGGCAATTCAATGAGCAGTTCTTC. Translation: CASSPQGRQFNEQFF.

The V and J genes are TRBV29-1 and TRBJ2-3; D gene ambiguous. Trimming left V 2 bases short and J 1 base short, with 4 bases between. CDR1 SQVTM and CDR2 ANQGSEA come from the germline V gene. This CDR3 contains 12 residues. The DNA of the CDR3 is TGCAGCGTTGAATTGGGCACAGATACGCAGTATTTT. Translated: CSVELGTDTQYF.

The rearrangement links TRBV5-6 to TRBJ2-3; D call uncertain. In germline, CDR1 is SGHDT, CDR2 YYEEEE. V was clipped by 0 bases and J by 2 bases, with 1 base between them. The CDR3 is 12 residues long. CDR3 protein: CASSLVTDTQYF. CDR3 sequence (DNA): TGTGCCAGCAGCTTGGTCACAGATACGCAGTATTTT.

This clone appeared a single time. This sequence joins TRBV5-4 and TRBJ2-5; D remains unclear. The CDR3 runs 14 residues. The V gene's germline CDR1 is SGHNT and CDR2 YYREEE (reference sequence). Trimming took 4 bases from V and 7 from J, leaving 17 bases between them. DNA for the CDR3: TGTGCCAGCAGCACTGGAGCGAGCGAGGTGACCCAGTACTTC. Residues: CASSTGASEVTQYF.

Turning to this clone: The junction departs from germline at one end; a sequencing error may be responsible. This sample also contains other DNA sequences that code for the same CDR3. The chain combines TRBV9 with TRBJ2-2; TRBD1 or TRBD2 may be the D gene (5 bases each). Germline V gene data show CDR1 as SGDLS and CDR2 as YYNGEE. The CDR3 contains 16 residues. The CDR3 spells CASSAFIWGNSGELFF. For the CDR3, the DNA is TGTGCCAGCAGCGCATTTATCTGGGGGAACAGCGGGGAGCTGTTTTTT.

The V call is TRBV18, the J call TRBJ2-2, with D hard to call. Germline V gene lookup returns CDR1 KGHSH and CDR2 LQKENI. The CDR3 has 14 residues. Trimming left V 2 bases short and J 2 bases short, with 6 bases between. The CDR3 DNA follows: TGTGCCAGCTCACCAAACGGTAACACCGGGGAGCTGTTTTTT. Amino acids: CASSPNGNTGELFF.

V is TRBV30 and J is TRBJ1-2; no reliable D call. Per the germline V gene, CDR1 is GTSNPN and CDR2 is SVGIG (reference sequence). The CDR3 is made up of 12 amino acids. V shed 1 base and J shed 8 bases, with 11 bases lying between them. The CDR3 is CAWSGGLWGYTF. The CDR3 DNA reads TGTGCCTGGAGTGGCGGGTTATGGGGCTACACCTTC.

This clone came up once. This rearrangement joins TRBV7-3 to TRBJ2-3; 11 positions agree with TRBD1. Germline lookup yields CDR1 SGHTA and CDR2 FQGTGA. CDR3 size: 14 residues. J gave up 6 bases and V 10 bases, and 9 bases lay outside the gene matches. The CDR3 loop is CAKNSDRGLDTQYF. The CDR3 DNA reads as TGTGCCAAAAACTCGGACAGGGGGCTTGATACGCAGTATTTT.

This clone has a single count. The chain recombines TRBV19 with TRBJ2-7, with TRBD1 matching 7 bases. With V trimmed by 6 bases and J by 6 bases, 11 bases remained unmatched. This CDR3 is built from 14 residues. Germline-derived CDR1 and CDR2 are LNHDA and SQIVND (reference sequence). CDR3 protein: CASSNRGPGSEQYF. Written as DNA, the CDR3 is TGTGCCAGTAGCAACAGGGGACCCGGTTCCGAGCAGTACTTC.

The chain combines TRBV10-3 with TRBJ2-2; 13 bases match TRBD2. The CDR3 extends over 16 amino acids. CDR1 is ENHRY and CDR2 is SYGVKD in the germline V gene. The V and J ends lost 6 bases and 4 bases, in that order; junction bases with no gene match: 5. The CDR3 sequence is CAIRKTSGGFTGELFF. For the CDR3, the DNA is TGTGCCATCAGGAAGACTAGCGGGGGGTTCACCGGGGAGCTGTTTTTT.

The chain links TRBV28 to TRBJ2-3; possibly TRBD2 for D (6 bases). V lost 5 bases and J 1 base, leaving 10 bases between the germline ends. Germline CDR1 and CDR2: MDHEN and SYDVKM. The CDR3 is 14 amino acids. The CDR3 bases are TGTGCCAGCAGTGCCGGGGGTCGCACAGATACGCAGTATTTT. Translating gives CASSAGGRTDTQYF.

The chain combines TRBV4-1 with TRBJ2-2, with D unresolved. V gave up 3 bases and J gave up 7 bases, with 18 bases separating them. The germline V gene has CDR1 MGHRA and CDR2 YSYEKL. This CDR3 has 16 amino acids. The CDR3 is CASSQGTAERLGELFF. CDR3 coding DNA: TGCGCCAGCAGCCAGGGAACTGCGGAAAGACTCGGGGAGCTGTTTTTT.

J is TRBJ2-3 and V is TRBV7-2, with D possibly TRBD2 on 6 matching bases. There are 18 residues in the CDR3. Trimming pared 5 bases from V and 2 bases from J, leaving 23 bases between. The germline CDR1 and CDR2 sequences are SGHTA and FQGNSA. The CDR3 spells CASSPPWDGGGDTDTQYF. The CDR3 region has the DNA TGTGCCAGCAGCCCTCCGTGGGACGGGGGAGGAGACACAGATACGCAGTATTTT.

The J gene is TRBJ1-1, the V gene TRBV19; perhaps TRBD1 as D (6 bases). CDR1 is LNHDA and CDR2 is SQIVND in the germline V gene (reference sequence). The CDR3 has 14 residues. Trimming stripped 3 bases from V and 4 bases from J, with 12 bases between. The CDR3 coding sequence is TGTGCCAGTAGTATCTACAGGGAGGGCACTGAAGCTTTCTTT. It translates to CASSIYREGTEAFF. The whole variable domain, remainder taken from reference TRBV19 and TRBJ1-1, is DGGITQSPKYLFRKEGQNVTLSCEQNLNHDAMYWYRQDPGQGLRLIYYSQIVNDFQKGDIAEGYSVSREKKESFPLTVTSAQKNPTAFYLCASSIYREGTEAFFGQGTRLTVV.

CDR3 sequence reads: CASSRAGNTGELFF. The CDR3 bases are TGTGCCAGCAGTCGAGCGGGGAACACCGGGGAGCTGTTTTTT. The chain has TRBV2 and TRBJ2-2; maybe TRBD2 (6 bases). Germline assignment: CDR1 SNHLY and CDR2 FYNNEI. CDR3 length: 14 residues. V dropped 5 bases and J dropped 1 base, with 8 bases sitting between them.

CDR3 sequence reads: CASSVLGGGLLEQFF. The CDR3 DNA reads as TGTGCCAGCAGTGTGCTAGGCGGGGGGCTCCTTGAGCAGTTCTTC. The genes are TRBV7-2 and TRBJ2-1, with TRBD2 matching over 8 bases. The CDR3 runs to 15 residues. Germline CDR1 is SGHTA and CDR2 is FQGNSA. Trimming removed 6 bases from V and 9 bases from J; junction bases left unmatched: 13.

The genes are TRBV6-5 and TRBJ2-5; TRBD2 might be the D (5 bases). The CDR3 covers 11 residues. V was cut by 5 bases and J by 5 bases, with 6 bases left in between. Germline V gene lookup returns CDR1 MNHEY and CDR2 SVGAGI. CDR3: CASSRGETQYF. In DNA form, the CDR3 reads TGTGCCAGCAGTCGAGGGGAGACCCAGTACTTC.

The chain joins TRBV4-3 to TRBJ1-6; no firm D call. This CDR3 comprises 15 residues. The germline gives CDR1 LGHNA, CDR2 YSLEER. V was trimmed by 0 bases and J by 8 bases, leaving 11 bases between them. The CDR3: CASSQEPGQYSPLHF. In nucleotides, the CDR3 is TGCGCCAGCAGCCAAGAACCCGGGCAATATTCACCCCTCCACTTT.

The chain carries TRBV19 and TRBJ2-7, with 8 bases identical to TRBD2. After removal of 5 bases from V and 2 bases from J, the junction contained 5 bases not matched to a gene. CDR1 LNHDA and CDR2 SQIVND come from the germline V gene (reference sequence). The CDR3 has 14 residues. CDR3 sequence: CASSQQRGPYEQYF. The CDR3 DNA sequence: TGTGCCAGTAGTCAACAGCGGGGGCCCTACGAGCAGTACTTC.

V is TRBV12-2 and J is TRBJ1-3; the table's D call TRBD1 went unverified against the DNA. TRBV12-2 is a pseudogene. This CDR3 comprises 15 residues. The DNA of the CDR3 is TGTGCAAGTCGTTATACAGGGGGCGGAGGAAACACCATATATTTT. Residues: CASRYTGGGGNTIYF.

The J gene is TRBJ2-7, the V gene TRBV2; tentative D call: TRBD1 (6 bases). Germline-derived CDR1 and CDR2 are SNHLY and FYNNEI. V was clipped by 7 bases and J by 1 base, with 14 bases between them. CDR3 length equals 14 residues. In nucleotides, the CDR3 is TGTGCCAGCACGGTATACAGGGCGTCCTACGAGCAGTACTTC. Residues: CASTVYRASYEQYF.

This rearrangement joins TRBV28 to TRBJ2-2, with D maybe TRBD1 (6 bases). The CDR3 length is 15 residues. Trimming stripped 5 bases from V and 5 bases from J, with 15 bases between. CDR1 is MDHEN, CDR2 SYDVKM, per germline. CDR3 DNA sequence: TGTGCCAGCAGTAGAAAACAGGGAAGGACCGGGGAGCTGTTTTTT. Protein product: CASSRKQGRTGELFF.